This TCR beta chain was captured in a study of T cell clonotyping in hematopoietic cell transplantation. The assay was immunoSEQ multiplex PCR, and TCRdb's table has in-frame clones only and misses some. The table has roughly 9,100 clones, over 85% seen once. This specimen was PBMCs, taken 100 days after allogeneic stem cell transplant. This sequence was found in a male patient aged 45-60 years who had an allogeneic stem cell transplant from a related donor, so T cells may come from the graft donor. Some clones in this sample may be carry-over from other donors' samples.

CDR3 residues: CASSPTRGASYNEQFF. The CDR3 DNA reads as TGTGCCAGCAGCCCGACTCGCGGTGCTTCCTACAATGAGCAGTTCTTC. The chain joins TRBV11-1 to TRBJ2-1; unclear D gene. Germline CDR1 SGHAT, CDR2 FQDESV (reference sequence). V lost 5 bases to trimming and J lost 1 base, with 15 bases between them. The CDR3 sequence is 16 residues long.